This entry features one TCR beta chain sequence. The target antigen is unknown. This record comes from a study of long-term antiretroviral therapy in people with HIV. The assay used was immunoSEQ (version v3.0), run at survey level. Sequencing was intended to reach about 35,000-55,000 T-cell genomes per sample. Some clones are missing from TCRdb's copy, which holds only in-frame ones; the method was immunoSEQ multiplex PCR. In the table there are some 19,000 clones, about 90% of which are singletons. General study results and limits: Controls had broader CDR3 length ranges than HIV repertoires did.

None of the participants with HIV were treated outside the United States. The samples, holding roughly 1-11 million cryopreserved PBMC, were thawed before DNA extraction was carried out. V was clipped by 6 bases and J by 6 bases; unmatched bases: 1. The V gene's germline CDR1 is SQVTM and CDR2 ANQGSEA. The CDR3 is 11 amino acids. The chain combines TRBV29-1 with TRBJ2-2, with 7 bases aligning to TRBD1. This TCR came from a woman aged 45-59 years with HIV. The starting material was unsorted PBMCs, obtained 2.6 years after starting antiretroviral therapy. The CDR3 DNA is TGCAGCGTGGGGACAGCCGGGGAGCTGTTTTTT. Residues: CSVGTAGELFF.